This T cell receptor beta chain was obtained from a study of graft-versus-host responses after intestinal transplantation. On the study more broadly: Anti-thymocyte globulin served as induction for all recipients, who then took tacrolimus and steroids for approximately three years. General study findings and limits: Marrow from the recipient contained GvH clones, some of which had appeared first in ileum or blood. Within allografts, high graft-versus-host to host-versus-graft clonal ratios were seen among patients with graft-donor T cell macrochimerism. Early after transplant, HvG clones declined as circulating GvH clones peaked.

V lost 8 bases to trimming and J lost 8 bases; unmatched junction nucleotides: 8. The germline V gene encodes CDR1 SNHLY and CDR2 FYNNEI. The CDR3 contains 13 residues. Profiled with immunoSEQ multiplex PCR; TCRdb holds only in-frame clones, not every one. The table includes fewer than 150,000 clones, 85% to 95% detected once. A word on this clone: Antigen unknown.

The clonotype was recovered from a human donor who received an intestinal transplant. This material consisted of unstimulated CD4+ T cells sorted from spleen or lymph node cells, taken before intestinal transplant. The chain carries TRBV2 and TRBJ2-2; 7 bases align to TRBD2. The CDR3 bases are TGTGCCAGCCGGGGAGGGGAGGTTGGGGAGCTGTTTTTT. Translating it yields CASRGGEVGELFF.